These T cell receptor beta chains were read from a single sample in a study of cytomegalovirus exposure and HLA in healthy donors. Generated by immunoSEQ multiplex PCR, the TCRdb table keeps only in-frame clones and is missing some. Of about 110,000 clones in the sample, 55% to 75% are singletons; the top ten hold around 10%. The sequenced sample was PBMCs. These receptors originate from a man aged 25 to 40 in good health and CMV-seropositive. Both conserved end residues are part of each CDR3. D genes are given only for firm matches. Clone sizes are given selectively: once, few, many, or a class where the clone is expanded.

j_gene	v_gene	d_gene	abundance	CDR3nt	CDR3aa
TRBJ2-5	TRBV27	NA	NA	TGTGCCAGCAGTTTATCTGTGGCGGTCGGGTCACAAGAGACCCAGTACTTC	CASSLSVAVGSQETQYF
TRBJ2-1	TRBV5-1	TRBD1	few	TGCGCCAGCAGCTTGCCCCGGGACAGGGTAGATAATGAGCAGTTCTTC	CASSLPRDRVDNEQFF
TRBJ2-6	TRBV7-9	NA	NA	TGTGCCAGCAGCTTCGGGTCTCTGCGCTCTGGGGCCAACGTCCTGACTTTC	CASSFGSLRSGANVLTF
TRBJ2-7	TRBV18	NA	NA	TGTGCCAGCTCACTCATGGGCTCGGTTTCCTACGAGCAGTACTTC	CASSLMGSVSYEQYF
TRBJ2-3	TRBV11-2	TRBD2	NA	TGTGCCAGCAGCCCTCAAGCGGGAGTTTCGGCAGATACGCAGTATTTT	CASSPQAGVSADTQYF
TRBJ2-5	TRBV30	NA	NA	TGTGCCTGGGGACAATCAACGCAAGAGACCCAGTACTTC	CAWGQSTQETQYF
TRBJ1-2	TRBV10-3	NA	NA	TGTGCCATCTCAGTCGACTCTGGGCAGGGCGGAGGCTACACCTTC	CAISVDSGQGGGYTF
TRBJ1-2	TRBV6-5	TRBD1	NA	TGTGCCAGCAGTTTACAGGGGGACTATGGCTACACCTTC	CASSLQGDYGYTF
TRBJ2-1	TRBV9	TRBD2	NA	TGTGCCAGCAGCGTAGCCCCCGGGGCTAGCGGGGGGAACTCCTACAATGAGCAGTTCTTC	CASSVAPGASGGNSYNEQFF
TRBJ2-2	TRBV6-1	TRBD2	few	TGTGCCAGCAGTGAAGCGGGGGTAGCGGGGAGAGGTAGAGGGCTGTTTTTT	CASSEAGVAGRGRGLFF
TRBJ2-5	TRBV10-3	NA	NA	TGTGCCATCGGACAGCGGGAAGGGGACCAAGAGACCCAGTACTTC	CAIGQREGDQETQYF
TRBJ2-3	TRBV18	TRBD2	NA	TGTGCCAGCTCATCGTCTAGCGGGGGGAGCACAGATACGCAGTATTTT	CASSSSSGGSTDTQYF
TRBJ1-6	TRBV27	TRBD1	once	TGTGCCAGCAGTTTCACCGGGACAGTCCGGTCACCCCTCCACTTT	CASSFTGTVRSPLHF
TRBJ1-4	TRBV7-9	TRBD1	NA	TGTGCCAGCAGCCCGCCGACAGGGCGAGTTGAAAAACTGTTTTTT	CASSPPTGRVEKLFF
TRBJ1-1	TRBV19	NA	NA	TGTGCCAGTAGTACCAGGGGAAGAAGGTTGAACACTGAAGCTTTCTTT	CASSTRGRRLNTEAFF
TRBJ1-2	TRBV27	TRBD1	few	TGTGCCAGCAGTTCCGACCGGGACAGGACTCTGGGCTACACCTTC	CASSSDRDRTLGYTF
TRBJ1-5	TRBV11-2	TRBD1	NA	TGTGCCAGCAGCCCAGGGGGCAAACAGCCCCAGCATTTT	CASSPGGKQPQHF
TRBJ1-2	TRBV7-8	NA	NA	TGTGCCAGCAGCTTAGCAATCGACGGGGTGGGCTATGGCTACACCTTC	CASSLAIDGVGYGYTF
TRBJ2-3	TRBV30	NA	NA	TGTGCCTGGAGTGGGTTTAGAGAGAGCACAGATACGCAGTATTTT	CAWSGFRESTDTQYF
TRBJ2-3	TRBV10-3	TRBD2	NA	TGTGCCATCACCCGGACTAGCGGGGGGGATGAGATTTCTACGCAGTATTTT	CAITRTSGGDEISTQYF
TRBJ2-3	TRBV11-2	TRBD2	NA	TGTGCCAGCAGCTTCCGGGCTAGCGGGAGCACAGATACGCAGTATTTT	CASSFRASGSTDTQYF
TRBJ1-5	TRBV19	TRBD1	NA	TGTGCCAGTAGTGTGGGACAGGGAGGTCAGCCCCAGCATTTT	CASSVGQGGQPQHF
TRBJ2-7	TRBV30	TRBD2	NA	TGTGCCTGGAGTGTGGTAACCGGGGGGGCCGGTGAGCAGTACTTC	CAWSVVTGGAGEQYF
TRBJ1-1	TRBV4-1	TRBD1	once	TGCGCCAGCAGCCAAATTAGGGGGGCGACAGGGGGGGCTTTCTTT	CASSQIRGATGGAFF
TRBJ1-1	TRBV18	NA	NA	TGTGCCAGCTCACCACTACCACCTAGGGGCACTGAAGCTTTCTTT	CASSPLPPRGTEAFF
TRBJ1-1	TRBV20-1	TRBD1	NA	TGCAGTGCTAGGGGACAGGGAAAAGCTTTCTTT	CSARGQGKAFF
TRBJ2-7	TRBV19	NA	few	TGTGCCAGTAGTCCGGGGTTTGGTGTGTACGAGCAGTACTTC	CASSPGFGVYEQYF
TRBJ2-2	TRBV9	NA	NA	TGTGCCAGCAGCGTAGATCCCGGCCGGAGGCAGGGGAGCGCCGGGGAGCTGTTTTTT	CASSVDPGRRQGSAGELFF
TRBJ1-2	TRBV27	TRBD1	once	TGTGCCATTTCAGGAGACAGGGGTCCCTCTGTGGACTATGGCTACACCTTC	CAISGDRGPSVDYGYTF
TRBJ1-4	TRBV11-2	NA	NA	TGTGCCAGCAGCTTCGGGGGAACTGAAAAACTGTTTTTT	CASSFGGTEKLFF
TRBJ1-2	TRBV30	NA	NA	TGTGCCTGGAGTGTAATAGGGCGGGGGGGCGGCTACACCTTC	CAWSVIGRGGGYTF
TRBJ1-3	TRBV7-9	NA	NA	TGTTCCAGCAGCTTAGGGCGGTTCTATTCTGGAAACACCATATATTTT	CSSSLGRFYSGNTIYF
TRBJ1-3	TRBV19	TRBD1	NA	TGTGCCAGTGGTAAACAGGGGACCGCTGGAAACACCATATATTTT	CASGKQGTAGNTIYF